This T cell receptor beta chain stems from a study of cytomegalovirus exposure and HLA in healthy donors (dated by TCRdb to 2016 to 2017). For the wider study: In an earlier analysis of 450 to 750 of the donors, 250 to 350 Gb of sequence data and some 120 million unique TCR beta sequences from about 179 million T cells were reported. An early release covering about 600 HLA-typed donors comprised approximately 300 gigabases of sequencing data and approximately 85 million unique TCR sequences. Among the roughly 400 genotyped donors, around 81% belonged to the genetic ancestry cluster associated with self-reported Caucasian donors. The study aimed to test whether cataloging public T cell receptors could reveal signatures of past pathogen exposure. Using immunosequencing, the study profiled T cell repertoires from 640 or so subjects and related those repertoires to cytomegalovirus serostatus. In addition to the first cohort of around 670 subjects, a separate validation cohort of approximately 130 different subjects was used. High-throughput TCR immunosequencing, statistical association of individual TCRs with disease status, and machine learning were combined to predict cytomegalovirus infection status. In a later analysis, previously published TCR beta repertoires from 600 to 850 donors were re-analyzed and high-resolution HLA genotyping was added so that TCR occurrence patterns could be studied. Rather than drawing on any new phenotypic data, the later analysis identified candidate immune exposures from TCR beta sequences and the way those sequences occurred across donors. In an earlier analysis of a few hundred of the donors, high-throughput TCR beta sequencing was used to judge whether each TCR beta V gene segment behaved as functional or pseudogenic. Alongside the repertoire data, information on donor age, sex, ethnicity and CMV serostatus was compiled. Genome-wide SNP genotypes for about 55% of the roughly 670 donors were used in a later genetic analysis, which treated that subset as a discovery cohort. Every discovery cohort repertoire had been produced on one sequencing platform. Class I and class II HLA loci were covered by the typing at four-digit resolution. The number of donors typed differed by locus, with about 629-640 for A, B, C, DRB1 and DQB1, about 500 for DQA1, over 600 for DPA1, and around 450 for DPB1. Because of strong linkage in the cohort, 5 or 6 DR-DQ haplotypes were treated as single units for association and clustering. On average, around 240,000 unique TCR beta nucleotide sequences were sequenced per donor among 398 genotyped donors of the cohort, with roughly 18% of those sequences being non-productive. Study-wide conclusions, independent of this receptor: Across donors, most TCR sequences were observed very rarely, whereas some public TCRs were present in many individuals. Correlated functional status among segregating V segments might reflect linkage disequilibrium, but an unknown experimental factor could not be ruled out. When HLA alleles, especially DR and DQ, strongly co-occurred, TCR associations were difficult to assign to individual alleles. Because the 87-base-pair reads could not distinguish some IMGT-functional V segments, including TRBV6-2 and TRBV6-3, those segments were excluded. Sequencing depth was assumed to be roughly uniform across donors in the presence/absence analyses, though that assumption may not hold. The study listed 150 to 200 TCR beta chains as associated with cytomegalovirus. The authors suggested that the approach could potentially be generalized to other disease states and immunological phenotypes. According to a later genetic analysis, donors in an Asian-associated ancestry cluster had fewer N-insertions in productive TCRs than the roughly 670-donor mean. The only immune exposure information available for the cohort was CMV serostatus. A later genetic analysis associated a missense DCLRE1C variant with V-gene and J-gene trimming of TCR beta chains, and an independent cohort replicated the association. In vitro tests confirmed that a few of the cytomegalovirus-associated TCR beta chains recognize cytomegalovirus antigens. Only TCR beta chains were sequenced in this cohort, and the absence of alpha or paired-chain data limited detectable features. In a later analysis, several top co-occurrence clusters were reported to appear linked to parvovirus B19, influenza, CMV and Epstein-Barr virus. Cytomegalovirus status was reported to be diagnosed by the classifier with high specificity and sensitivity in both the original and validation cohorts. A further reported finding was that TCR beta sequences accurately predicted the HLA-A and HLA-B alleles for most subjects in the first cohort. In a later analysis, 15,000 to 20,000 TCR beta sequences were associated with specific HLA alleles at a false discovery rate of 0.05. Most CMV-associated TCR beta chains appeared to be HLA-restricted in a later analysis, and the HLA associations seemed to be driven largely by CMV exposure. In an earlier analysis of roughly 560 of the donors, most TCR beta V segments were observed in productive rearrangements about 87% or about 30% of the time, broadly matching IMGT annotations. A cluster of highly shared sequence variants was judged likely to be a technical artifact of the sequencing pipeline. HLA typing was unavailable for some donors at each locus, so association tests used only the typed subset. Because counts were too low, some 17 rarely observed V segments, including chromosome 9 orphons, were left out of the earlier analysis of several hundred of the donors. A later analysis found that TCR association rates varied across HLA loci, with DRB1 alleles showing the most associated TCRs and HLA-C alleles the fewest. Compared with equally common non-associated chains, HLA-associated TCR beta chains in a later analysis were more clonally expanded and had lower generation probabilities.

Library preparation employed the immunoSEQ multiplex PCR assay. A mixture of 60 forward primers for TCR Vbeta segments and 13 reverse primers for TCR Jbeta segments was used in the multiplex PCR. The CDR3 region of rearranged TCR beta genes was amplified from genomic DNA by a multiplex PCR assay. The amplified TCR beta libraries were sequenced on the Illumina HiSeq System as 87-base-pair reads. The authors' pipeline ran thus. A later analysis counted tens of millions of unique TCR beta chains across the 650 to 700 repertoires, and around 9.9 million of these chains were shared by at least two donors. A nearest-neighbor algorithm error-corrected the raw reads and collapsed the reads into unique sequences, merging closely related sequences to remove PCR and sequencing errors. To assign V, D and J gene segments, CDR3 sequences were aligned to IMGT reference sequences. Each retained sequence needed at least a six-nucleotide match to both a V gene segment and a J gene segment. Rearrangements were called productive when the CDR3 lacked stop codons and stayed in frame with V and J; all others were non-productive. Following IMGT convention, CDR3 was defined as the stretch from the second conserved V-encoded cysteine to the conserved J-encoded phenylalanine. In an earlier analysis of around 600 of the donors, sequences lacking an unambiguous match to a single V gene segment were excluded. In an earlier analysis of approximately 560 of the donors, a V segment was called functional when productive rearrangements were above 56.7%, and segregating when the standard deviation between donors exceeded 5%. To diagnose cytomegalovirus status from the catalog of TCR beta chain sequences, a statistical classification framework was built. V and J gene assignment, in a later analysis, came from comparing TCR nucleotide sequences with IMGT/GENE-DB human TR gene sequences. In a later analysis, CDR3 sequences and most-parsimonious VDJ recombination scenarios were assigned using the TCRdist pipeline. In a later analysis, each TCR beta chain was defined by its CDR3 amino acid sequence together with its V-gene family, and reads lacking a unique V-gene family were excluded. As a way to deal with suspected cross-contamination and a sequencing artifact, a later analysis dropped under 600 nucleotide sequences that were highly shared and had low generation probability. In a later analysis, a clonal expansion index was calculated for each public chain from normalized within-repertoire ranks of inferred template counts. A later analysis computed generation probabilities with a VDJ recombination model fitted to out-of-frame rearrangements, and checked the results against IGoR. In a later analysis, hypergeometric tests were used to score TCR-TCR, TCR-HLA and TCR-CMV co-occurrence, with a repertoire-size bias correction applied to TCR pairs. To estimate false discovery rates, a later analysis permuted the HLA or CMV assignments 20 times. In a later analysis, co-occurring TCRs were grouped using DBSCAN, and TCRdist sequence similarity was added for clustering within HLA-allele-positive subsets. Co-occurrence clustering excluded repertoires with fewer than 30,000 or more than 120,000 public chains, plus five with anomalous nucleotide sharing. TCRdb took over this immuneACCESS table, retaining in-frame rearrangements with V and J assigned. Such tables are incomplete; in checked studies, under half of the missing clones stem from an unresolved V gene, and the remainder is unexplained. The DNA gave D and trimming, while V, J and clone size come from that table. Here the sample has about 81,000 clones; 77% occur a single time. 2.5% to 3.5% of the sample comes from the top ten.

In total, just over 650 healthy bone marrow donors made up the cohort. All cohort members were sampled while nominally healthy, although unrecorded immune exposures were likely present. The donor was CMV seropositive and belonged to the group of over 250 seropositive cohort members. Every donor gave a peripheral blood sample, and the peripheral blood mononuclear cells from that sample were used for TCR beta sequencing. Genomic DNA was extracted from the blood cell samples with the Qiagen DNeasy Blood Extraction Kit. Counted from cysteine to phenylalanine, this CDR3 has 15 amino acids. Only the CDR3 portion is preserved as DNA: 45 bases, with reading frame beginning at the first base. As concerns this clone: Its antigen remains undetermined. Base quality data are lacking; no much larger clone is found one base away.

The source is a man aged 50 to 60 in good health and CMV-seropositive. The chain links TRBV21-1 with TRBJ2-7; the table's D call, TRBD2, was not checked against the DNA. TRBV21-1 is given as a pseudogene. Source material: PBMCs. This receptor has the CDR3 CASSKTSPRPHEQYF. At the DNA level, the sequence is TGTGCCAGCAGCAAGACTAGCCCGCGGCCCCACGAGCAGTACTTC.